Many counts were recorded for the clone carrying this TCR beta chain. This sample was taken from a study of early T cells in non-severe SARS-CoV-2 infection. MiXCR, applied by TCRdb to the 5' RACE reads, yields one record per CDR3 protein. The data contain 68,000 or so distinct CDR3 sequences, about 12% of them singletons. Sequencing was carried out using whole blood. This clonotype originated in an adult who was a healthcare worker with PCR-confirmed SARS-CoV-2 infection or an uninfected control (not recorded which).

The CDR3 spells CSAEGQGITYEQYF. CDR3 bases: TGCAGTGCTGAGGGACAGGGGATAACCTACGAGCAGTACTTC. V gene TRBV20-1 combines with J gene TRBJ2-7; 10 nucleotides agree with TRBD1. The germline CDR1 and CDR2 sequences are DFQATT and SNEGSKA (reference sequence). Unmatched junction bases numbered 6, after V lost 5 bases and J lost 2 bases. This CDR3 has 14 amino acids.